Below, 10 T cell receptor beta chains from the same sample are listed, as sequenced in a study of control samples from healthy donors and cancer patients. TCRdb keeps only in-frame clones here, not all; method: immunoSEQ multiplex PCR. The sample has fewer than 200,000 clones, over 85% seen once. Sequences were obtained from blood. The receptor source for this set is a man aged 25-45 years in good health.

V gene TRBV5-8 combines with J gene TRBJ1-2; no definite D call. CDR3 length: 16 amino acids. The V and J ends lost 4 bases and 5 bases respectively, with 21 bases between them. Germline V gives CDR1 SGHTS, CDR2 YDEGEE. As DNA, the CDR3 is TGTGCCAGCAGCCCCACGGACCTCTCGAACCTATATGGCTACACCTTC. It translates to CASSPTDLSNLYGYTF. Full variable domain (rest looked up from reference TRBV5-8 and TRBJ1-2): EAGVTQSPTHLIKTRGQQATLRCSPISGHTSVYWYQQALGLGLQFLLWYDEGEERNRGNFPPRFSGRQFPNYSSELNVNALELEDSALYLCASSPTDLSNLYGYTFGSGTRLTVV.

The chain carries TRBV6-1 and TRBJ1-5; weak D call: TRBD1 (5 bases). Trimming took 4 bases from V and 1 from J, leaving 17 bases between them. This CDR3 is 17 amino acids long. Germline V lookup: CDR1 MNHNS, CDR2 SASEGT. The CDR3 DNA is TGTGCCAGCAGTGGGGGGGGTCGGGTCGGAAGCAATCAGCCCCAGCATTTT. Amino acid sequence: CASSGGGRVGSNQPQHF.

The chain employs TRBV5-1 and TRBJ1-2; 8 bases map to TRBD1. The trim removed 4 bases at V and 4 bases at J, leaving 9 bases unmatched. The germline V gene encodes CDR1 SGHRS and CDR2 YFSETQ. This CDR3 contains 15 residues. In nucleotides, the CDR3 is TGCGCCAGCAGCGGGAACCGGGACAGGTTCTATGGCTACACCTTC. Translating gives CASSGNRDRFYGYTF.

This clone is a singleton in its sample. The chain combines TRBV15 with TRBJ2-5; D not resolved. The CDR3 sequence is 14 residues long. The V and J ends lost 4 bases and 4 bases respectively, with 13 bases between them. Germline loops: CDR1 LNHNV, CDR2 YYDKDF (reference sequence). CDR3 nucleotides: TGTGCCACCAGCACTACGGTCCATGGAGAGACCCAGTACTTC. Its protein product is CATSTTVHGETQYF.

This clone was picked up a small number of times. This chain links TRBV9 with TRBJ2-7; D unresolved. This CDR3 has 10 amino acids. Germline V gives CDR1 SGDLS, CDR2 YYNGEE. Deletions cut 6 bases from V and 5 bases from J, with 6 bases between. The CDR3 nucleotides are TGTGCCAGCATTCAGGACGAGCAGTACTTC. Protein: CASIQDEQYF.

This chain joins TRBV7-9 and TRBJ1-1, with D uncertain. Germline CDR1 and CDR2: SEHNR and FQNEAQ (reference sequence). Trimming took off 3 bases at V and 0 bases at J, with 8 bases between the two ends. The CDR3 is made up of 14 amino acids. The CDR3 DNA reads as TGTGCCAGCAGCTTTGGCAGGCTGAACACTGAAGCTTTCTTT. Its translation is CASSFGRLNTEAFF.

J is TRBJ1-4 and V is TRBV5-4; the D gene is possibly TRBD1 (5 bases). CDR3 length equals 16 residues. The V gene lost 4 bases and the J gene lost 0 bases, with 13 bases spanning the gap. Per the germline V gene, CDR1 is SGHNT and CDR2 is YYREEE (reference sequence). Written as DNA, the CDR3 is TGTGCCAGCAGCCCCGGACAACATGCAACTAATGAAAAACTGTTTTTT. It is translated as CASSPGQHATNEKLFF. Filled out from reference TRBV5-4 and TRBJ1-4, the complete variable domain reads ETGVTQSPTHLIKTRGQQVTLRCSSQSGHNTVSWYQQALGQGPQFIFQYYREEENGRGNFPPRFSGLQFPNYSSELNVNALELDDSALYLCASSPGQHATNEKLFFGSGTQLSVL.

The rearrangement links TRBV28 to TRBJ1-2, with D possibly being TRBD1 (5 bases). Trimming pared 2 bases from V and 7 bases from J, leaving 14 bases between. This CDR3 is 14 amino acids long. Germline V lookup: CDR1 MDHEN, CDR2 SYDVKM. CDR3 region: CASSLPGRRGGYTF. Here the CDR3 DNA reads TGTGCCAGCAGTTTACCGGGGCGGCGGGGTGGCTACACCTTC.

This chain connects TRBV28 to TRBJ1-2; 9 bases agree with TRBD1. This CDR3 is 15 amino acids long. In germline, CDR1 is MDHEN, CDR2 SYDVKM. J gave up 2 bases and V 7 bases, and 8 bases lay outside the gene matches. The CDR3 nucleotides are TGTGCCAGCAATCTTGGACAGGGGAGAAACTATGGCTACACCTTC. This sequence encodes CASNLGQGRNYGYTF.

The rearrangement joins TRBV5-8 to TRBJ2-2, with 12 positions matching TRBD2. Trimming removed 9 bases from V and 2 bases from J; junction bases left unmatched: 8. CDR1 is SGHTS and CDR2 is YDEGEE in the germline V gene. This CDR3 has 16 residues. The CDR3 sequence is CATLATSGGNTGELFF. The CDR3 DNA reads TGTGCCACGCTGGCGACTAGCGGGGGAAACACCGGGGAGCTGTTTTTT.